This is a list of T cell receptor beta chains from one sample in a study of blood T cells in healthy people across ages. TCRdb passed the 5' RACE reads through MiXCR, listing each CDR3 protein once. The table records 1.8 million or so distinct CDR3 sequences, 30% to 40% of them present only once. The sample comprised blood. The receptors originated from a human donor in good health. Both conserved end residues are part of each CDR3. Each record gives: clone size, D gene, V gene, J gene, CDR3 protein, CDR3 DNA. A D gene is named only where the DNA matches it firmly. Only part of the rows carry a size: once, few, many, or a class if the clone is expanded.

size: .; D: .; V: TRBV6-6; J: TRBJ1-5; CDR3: CASSYSSSFQPQHF; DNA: TGTGCCAGCAGTTACTCATCCAGCTTCCAGCCCCAGCATTTT
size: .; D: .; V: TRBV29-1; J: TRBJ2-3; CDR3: CSVLGGSDTQYF; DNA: TGCAGCGTTCTGGGCGGATCAGATACGCAGTATTTT
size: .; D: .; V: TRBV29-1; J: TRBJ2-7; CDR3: CSVYTQQGGAYEQYF; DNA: TGCAGCGTTTACACACAACAGGGGGGGGCCTACGAGCAGTACTTC
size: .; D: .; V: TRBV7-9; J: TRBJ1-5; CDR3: CASSRQNNQPQHF; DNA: TGTGCCAGCAGCAGACAAAATAATCAGCCCCAGCATTTT
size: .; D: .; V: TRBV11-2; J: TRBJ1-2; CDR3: CASSPQEGGYGHTF; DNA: TGTGCCAGCAGCCCCCAGGAGGGTGGCTATGGCCACACCTTC
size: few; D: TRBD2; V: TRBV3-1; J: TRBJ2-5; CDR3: CASSQGAGVGQYF; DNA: TGTGCCAGCAGCCAAGGAGCGGGGGTAGGGCAGTACTTC
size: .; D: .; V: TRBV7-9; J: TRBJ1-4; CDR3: CASSAGVDPQEKLFF; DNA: TGTGCCAGCAGCGCGGGGGTCGACCCCCAGGAAAAACTGTTTTTT
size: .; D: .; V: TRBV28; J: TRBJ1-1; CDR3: CASSTRFEAFF; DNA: TGTGCCAGCAGCACGAGATTCGAAGCTTTCTTT
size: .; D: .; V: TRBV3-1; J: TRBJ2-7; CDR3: CASSPRWTSTYEQYF; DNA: TGTGCCAGCAGCCCGCGTTGGACTTCTACCTACGAGCAGTACTTC
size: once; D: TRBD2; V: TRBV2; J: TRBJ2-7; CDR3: CASSILAGALDTNLSYEQYF; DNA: TGTGCCAGTTCAATACTAGCGGGGGCTTTAGACACAAACCTCTCCTACGAGCAGTACTTC
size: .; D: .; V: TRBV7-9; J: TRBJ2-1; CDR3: CASSLNLVAEMPYNEQFF; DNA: TGTGCCAGCAGCTTGAACCTAGTAGCGGAGATGCCCTACAATGAGCAGTTCTTC
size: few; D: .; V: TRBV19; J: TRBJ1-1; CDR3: CASSNPGGNTEAFF; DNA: TGTGCCAGTAGTAACCCTGGCGGGAACACTGAAGCTTTCTTT
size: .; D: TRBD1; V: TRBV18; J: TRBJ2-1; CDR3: CASSPQGALNEQFF; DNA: TGTGCCAGCTCACCACAGGGGGCCCTCAATGAGCAGTTCTTC
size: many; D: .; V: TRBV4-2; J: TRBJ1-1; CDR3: CASSQGAEAFF; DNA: TGTGCCAGCAGCCAAGGGGCTGAAGCTTTCTTT
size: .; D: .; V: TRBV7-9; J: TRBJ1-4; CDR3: CASSLNGRATNEKLFF; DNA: TGTGCCAGCAGCCTAAACGGACGAGCAACTAATGAAAAACTGTTTTTT
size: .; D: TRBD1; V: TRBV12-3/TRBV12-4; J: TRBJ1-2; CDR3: CASSPTGGWSYTF; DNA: TGTGCCAGCAGCCCGACAGGGGGCTGGAGCTACACCTTC